This T cell receptor (beta chain) was captured in a study of blood T cell repertoires in COVID-19. Clones were sequenced by immunoSEQ multiplex PCR, and TCRdb holds only the in-frame ones, with some missing. Here the sample spans roughly 73,000 clones, over 75% being singletons. The sequenced material came from peripheral blood. The sequence was collected from an older man with active or convalescent COVID-19.

The CDR3 is CATSRDRLRGQPQHF. The CDR3 DNA reads as TGTGCCACCAGCAGAGATAGGCTCCGAGGTCAGCCCCAGCATTTT. The chain couples TRBV15 to TRBJ1-5; no clear D. V dropped 0 bases and J dropped 6 bases, with 12 bases sitting between them. The CDR3 spans 15 residues. The germline gives CDR1 LNHNV, CDR2 YYDKDF (reference sequence).